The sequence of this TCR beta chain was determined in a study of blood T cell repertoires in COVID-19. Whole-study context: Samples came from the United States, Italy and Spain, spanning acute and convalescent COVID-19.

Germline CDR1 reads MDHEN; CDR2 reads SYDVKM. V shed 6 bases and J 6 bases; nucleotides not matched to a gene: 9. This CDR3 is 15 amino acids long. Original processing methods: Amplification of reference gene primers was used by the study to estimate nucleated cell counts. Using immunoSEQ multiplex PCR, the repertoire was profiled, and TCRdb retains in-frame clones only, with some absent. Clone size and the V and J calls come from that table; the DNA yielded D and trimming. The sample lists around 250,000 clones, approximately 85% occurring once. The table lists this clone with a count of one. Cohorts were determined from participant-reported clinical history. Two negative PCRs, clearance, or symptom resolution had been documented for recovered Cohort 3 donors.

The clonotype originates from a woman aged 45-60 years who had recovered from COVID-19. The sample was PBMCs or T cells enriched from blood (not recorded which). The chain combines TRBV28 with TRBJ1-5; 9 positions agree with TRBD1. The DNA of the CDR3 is TGTGCCAGCAGGGGAGGCACAGGGGGCCGTCAGCCCCAGCATTTT. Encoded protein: CASRGGTGGRQPQHF.